The rows below give T cell receptor beta chains drawn from one sample of a study of blood T cell repertoires in COVID-19. Assay: immunoSEQ multiplex PCR; the TCRdb copy retains only in-frame clones and omits some. The repertoire holds 250,000 to 350,000 clones, with approximately 84% as singletons. Sequenced input: peripheral blood. These receptors all come from a human donor with COVID-19, enrolled during active disease. The donor label of this sample is uncertain. CDR3s include the opening cysteine and the closing phenylalanine or tryptophan. The D gene is left open where the match is weak. Not every row has a clone size; where given, it reads once, few, many or a size class.

v_call: TRBV28
j_call: TRBJ1-3
d_call: .
clone_size: .
cdr3_aa: CASSLAGAGPLGRNTIYF
cdr3_nt: TGTGCCAGCAGTTTAGCGGGGGCTGGGCCCCTAGGGAGAAACACCATATATTTT

v_call: TRBV15
j_call: TRBJ2-6
d_call: .
clone_size: .
cdr3_aa: CATLTPGANVLTF
cdr3_nt: TGTGCCACCTTGACACCTGGGGCCAACGTCCTGACTTTC

v_call: TRBV30
j_call: TRBJ1-2
d_call: TRBD1
clone_size: .
cdr3_aa: CAWSTLGTAYYGYTF
cdr3_nt: TGTGCCTGGAGTACCCTGGGGACAGCTTACTATGGCTACACCTTC

v_call: TRBV6-6
j_call: TRBJ2-3
d_call: .
clone_size: .
cdr3_aa: CASSYGDTDTQYF
cdr3_nt: TGTGCCAGCAGTTACGGAGACACAGATACGCAGTATTTT

v_call: TRBV7-3
j_call: TRBJ2-2
d_call: .
clone_size: .
cdr3_aa: CASSSTGATSVNTGELFF
cdr3_nt: TGTGCCAGCAGCTCAACAGGGGCTACTAGCGTCAACACCGGGGAGCTGTTTTTT

v_call: TRBV10-1
j_call: TRBJ2-7
d_call: .
clone_size: .
cdr3_aa: CASSEGLPYEQYF
cdr3_nt: TGCGCCAGCAGTGAGGGGCTACCCTACGAGCAGTACTTC

v_call: TRBV7-8
j_call: TRBJ2-3
d_call: TRBD2
clone_size: few
cdr3_aa: CASLAAGGTDTQYF
cdr3_nt: TGTGCCAGCTTGGCAGCGGGAGGCACAGATACGCAGTATTTT

v_call: TRBV7-9
j_call: TRBJ2-1
d_call: .
clone_size: .
cdr3_aa: CASSLRQGSYNEQFF
cdr3_nt: TGTGCCAGCAGCTTACGCCAGGGTTCATACAATGAGCAGTTCTTC

v_call: TRBV5-4
j_call: TRBJ2-5
d_call: .
clone_size: .
cdr3_aa: CASSPDSKPLKETQYF
cdr3_nt: TGTGCCAGCAGCCCCGACTCGAAGCCATTAAAAGAGACCCAGTACTTC

v_call: TRBV30
j_call: TRBJ1-3
d_call: TRBD1
clone_size: .
cdr3_aa: CAWSPQGRGDTIYF
cdr3_nt: TGTGCCTGGAGCCCACAGGGGAGAGGTGACACCATATATTTT

v_call: TRBV6-5
j_call: TRBJ2-7
d_call: TRBD1
clone_size: .
cdr3_aa: CASSYSGTEYEQYF
cdr3_nt: TGTGCCAGCAGTTACTCGGGGACAGAGTACGAGCAGTACTTC

v_call: TRBV19
j_call: TRBJ2-7
d_call: .
clone_size: .
cdr3_aa: CASSIRLSRYF
cdr3_nt: TGTGCCAGTAGTATACGGTTGTCCCGGTACTTC

v_call: TRBV19
j_call: TRBJ1-5
d_call: .
clone_size: .
cdr3_aa: CASSIGPTEDQPQHF
cdr3_nt: TGTGCCAGTAGTATAGGACCTACCGAGGATCAGCCCCAGCATTTT

v_call: TRBV28
j_call: TRBJ1-1
d_call: TRBD1
clone_size: .
cdr3_aa: CASSFARDREAFF
cdr3_nt: TGTGCCAGCAGTTTTGCAAGGGACAGGGAAGCTTTCTTT

v_call: TRBV5-1
j_call: TRBJ1-4
d_call: .
clone_size: .
cdr3_aa: CASSLAGANEKLFF
cdr3_nt: TGCGCCAGCAGCTTGGCAGGGGCCAATGAAAAACTGTTTTTT

v_call: TRBV3-1/TRBV3-2
j_call: TRBJ1-4
d_call: .
clone_size: .
cdr3_aa: CASSHQGREKLFF
cdr3_nt: TGTGCCAGCAGCCATCAAGGCAGGGAAAAACTGTTTTTT

v_call: TRBV29-1
j_call: TRBJ2-1
d_call: TRBD2
clone_size: .
cdr3_aa: CSVVPGGPYNEQFF
cdr3_nt: TGCAGCGTTGTACCGGGGGGGCCCTACAATGAGCAGTTCTTC

v_call: TRBV28
j_call: TRBJ2-7
d_call: TRBD2
clone_size: few
cdr3_aa: CASSQRGASGNYEQYF
cdr3_nt: TGTGCCAGCAGCCAGAGGGGGGCTAGCGGGAATTACGAGCAGTACTTC

v_call: TRBV5-4
j_call: TRBJ1-1
d_call: .
clone_size: .
cdr3_aa: CASSPRTENTEAFF
cdr3_nt: TGTGCCAGCAGCCCCCGGACAGAAAACACTGAAGCTTTCTTT

v_call: TRBV6-5
j_call: TRBJ1-5
d_call: TRBD1
clone_size: .
cdr3_aa: CASSYSGQGSQPQHF
cdr3_nt: TGTGCCAGCAGTTACTCTGGACAGGGGAGTCAGCCCCAGCATTTT

v_call: TRBV28
j_call: TRBJ2-3
d_call: .
clone_size: .
cdr3_aa: CASSTRVPDTQYF
cdr3_nt: TGTGCCAGCAGTACACGGGTCCCAGATACGCAGTATTTT

v_call: TRBV11-2
j_call: TRBJ2-7
d_call: TRBD2
clone_size: .
cdr3_aa: CASSLDIVAGEIGEQYF
cdr3_nt: TGTGCCAGCAGCTTAGATATAGTAGCGGGAGAAATTGGCGAGCAGTACTTC

v_call: TRBV27
j_call: TRBJ1-1
d_call: .
clone_size: .
cdr3_aa: CASSPQFTTWRTNTEAFF
cdr3_nt: TGTGCCAGCAGTCCCCAGTTTACGACCTGGCGGACAAACACTGAAGCTTTCTTT

v_call: TRBV6-5
j_call: TRBJ2-1
d_call: TRBD2
clone_size: .
cdr3_aa: CASSSLAGTTYNEQFF
cdr3_nt: TGTGCCAGCAGTTCCCTCGCAGGGACTACTTACAATGAGCAGTTCTTC

v_call: TRBV2
j_call: TRBJ2-7
d_call: TRBD2
clone_size: .
cdr3_aa: CASSERWGGNSEQYF
cdr3_nt: TGTGCCAGCAGTGAAAGATGGGGGGGGAATAGCGAGCAGTACTTC

v_call: TRBV28
j_call: TRBJ1-4
d_call: TRBD1
clone_size: .
cdr3_aa: CASSRQGLNEKLFF
cdr3_nt: TGTGCCAGCAGTAGACAGGGGCTAAATGAAAAACTGTTTTTT

v_call: TRBV24-1
j_call: TRBJ1-5
d_call: .
clone_size: .
cdr3_aa: CATSETGPVQPQHF
cdr3_nt: TGTGCCACCAGTGAAACAGGGCCTGTACAGCCCCAGCATTTT

v_call: TRBV3-1/TRBV3-2
j_call: TRBJ2-7
d_call: TRBD2
clone_size: .
cdr3_aa: CASSQDAERGTYEQYF
cdr3_nt: TGTGCCAGCAGCCAAGATGCTGAGCGGGGCACCTACGAGCAGTACTTC

v_call: TRBV27
j_call: TRBJ2-7
d_call: TRBD2
clone_size: .
cdr3_aa: CASSRGGDSYEQYF
cdr3_nt: TGTGCCAGCAGCCGGGGAGGGGACTCCTACGAGCAGTACTTC

v_call: TRBV11-3
j_call: TRBJ2-7
d_call: .
clone_size: .
cdr3_aa: CASSSGQNYEQYF
cdr3_nt: TGTGCCAGCAGCTCCGGACAAAACTACGAGCAGTACTTC

v_call: TRBV7-2
j_call: TRBJ2-3
d_call: TRBD2
clone_size: .
cdr3_aa: CASSTGLAGEADTQYF
cdr3_nt: TGTGCCAGCAGCACCGGACTAGCGGGAGAGGCAGATACGCAGTATTTT

v_call: TRBV30
j_call: TRBJ2-2
d_call: .
clone_size: .
cdr3_aa: CAWLRTVTPGELFF
cdr3_nt: TGTGCCTGGCTACGGACTGTAACACCGGGGGAGCTGTTTTTT

v_call: TRBV27
j_call: TRBJ1-1
d_call: TRBD1
clone_size: .
cdr3_aa: CASSPRQGTEAFF
cdr3_nt: TGTGCCAGCAGCCCCCGACAGGGCACTGAAGCTTTCTTT

v_call: TRBV19
j_call: TRBJ2-1
d_call: .
clone_size: .
cdr3_aa: CASSSQEVDEQFF
cdr3_nt: TGTGCCAGTTCCTCGCAGGAGGTCGATGAGCAGTTCTTC

v_call: TRBV29-1
j_call: TRBJ1-5
d_call: .
clone_size: .
cdr3_aa: CSVGTGDQPQHF
cdr3_nt: TGCAGCGTTGGCACGGGGGATCAGCCCCAGCATTTT

v_call: TRBV6-6
j_call: TRBJ1-1
d_call: .
clone_size: .
cdr3_aa: CASSPRQNTEAFF
cdr3_nt: TGTGCCAGCAGCCCCCGACAGAACACTGAAGCTTTCTTT

v_call: TRBV30
j_call: TRBJ2-5
d_call: TRBD1
clone_size: .
cdr3_aa: CAWSTNRGLGETQYF
cdr3_nt: TGTGCCTGGAGTACAAACAGGGGGCTCGGGGAGACCCAGTACTTC

v_call: TRBV12-2
j_call: TRBJ2-5
d_call: .
clone_size: few
cdr3_aa: CASRPGTGPGEETQYF
cdr3_nt: TGTGCAAGTCGCCCCGGGACAGGTCCAGGGGAAGAGACCCAGTACTTC

v_call: TRBV30
j_call: TRBJ1-2
d_call: .
clone_size: .
cdr3_aa: CSGGVGYGYTF
cdr3_nt: TGTAGCGGGGGCGTCGGGTATGGCTACACCTTC

v_call: TRBV4-1
j_call: TRBJ2-1
d_call: TRBD2
clone_size: .
cdr3_aa: CASSQDPGGTSGRNEQFF
cdr3_nt: TGCGCCAGCAGCCAAGATCCGGGGGGAACTAGCGGGCGTAATGAGCAGTTCTTC

v_call: TRBV27
j_call: TRBJ2-2
d_call: TRBD2
clone_size: .
cdr3_aa: CASKKAGVGTGELFF
cdr3_nt: TGTGCCAGCAAAAAAGCGGGAGTTGGAACCGGGGAGCTGTTTTTT

v_call: TRBV2
j_call: TRBJ1-1
d_call: .
clone_size: .
cdr3_aa: CASSAGEMNTEAFF
cdr3_nt: TGTGCCAGCAGTGCCGGGGAGATGAACACTGAAGCTTTCTTT

v_call: TRBV19
j_call: TRBJ1-1
d_call: TRBD1
clone_size: .
cdr3_aa: CASSPSTGVTGTEAFF
cdr3_nt: TGTGCCAGTAGTCCATCGACAGGGGTGACGGGGACTGAAGCTTTCTTT

v_call: TRBV10-3
j_call: TRBJ2-7
d_call: TRBD2
clone_size: .
cdr3_aa: CAIRVGTGGYEQYF
cdr3_nt: TGTGCCATCCGGGTCGGAACGGGGGGCTACGAGCAGTACTTC

v_call: TRBV27
j_call: TRBJ1-2
d_call: TRBD1
clone_size: .
cdr3_aa: CASSSGQMSGYTF
cdr3_nt: TGTGCCAGCAGTTCGGGACAGATGTCAGGCTACACCTTC

v_call: TRBV2
j_call: TRBJ1-2
d_call: .
clone_size: .
cdr3_aa: CASGLVRLGYTF
cdr3_nt: TGTGCCAGCGGACTCGTAAGGCTTGGCTACACCTTC

v_call: TRBV7-9
j_call: TRBJ2-1
d_call: .
clone_size: .
cdr3_aa: CASSLAGGDLGNEQFF
cdr3_nt: TGTGCCAGCAGCTTAGCTGGCGGGGACTTAGGGAATGAGCAGTTCTTC

v_call: TRBV7-2
j_call: TRBJ2-5
d_call: .
clone_size: .
cdr3_aa: CASSPLVGVVETQYF
cdr3_nt: TGTGCCAGCAGCCCCCTGGTGGGCGTTGTAGAGACCCAGTACTTC

v_call: TRBV7-3
j_call: TRBJ2-7
d_call: TRBD2
clone_size: few
cdr3_aa: CASSPQGLAGGPYEQYF
cdr3_nt: TGTGCCAGCAGCCCTCAGGGCTTAGCGGGAGGGCCGTACGAGCAGTACTTC

v_call: TRBV19
j_call: TRBJ1-5
d_call: TRBD1
clone_size: .
cdr3_aa: CASSEQGADQPQHF
cdr3_nt: TGTGCCAGTAGTGAACAGGGGGCAGATCAGCCCCAGCATTTT

v_call: TRBV13
j_call: TRBJ2-2
d_call: TRBD2
clone_size: once
cdr3_aa: CASSLERLAGGPGVNTGELFF
cdr3_nt: TGTGCCAGCAGCTTAGAGCGACTAGCGGGAGGGCCGGGCGTGAACACCGGGGAGCTGTTTTTT

v_call: TRBV28
j_call: TRBJ1-2
d_call: TRBD1
clone_size: .
cdr3_aa: CASSPTDRGRSGYTF
cdr3_nt: TGTGCCAGCAGTCCCACAGACAGGGGGCGAAGTGGCTACACCTTC

v_call: TRBV19
j_call: TRBJ2-7
d_call: TRBD1
clone_size: .
cdr3_aa: CASSTGTGSRVQYF
cdr3_nt: TGTGCCAGTAGTACCGGGACAGGGTCTAGAGTGCAGTACTTC

v_call: TRBV28
j_call: TRBJ2-5
d_call: .
clone_size: .
cdr3_aa: CASSFPSSVQETQYF
cdr3_nt: TGTGCCAGCAGTTTCCCCTCTAGCGTACAAGAGACCCAGTACTTC

v_call: TRBV2
j_call: TRBJ1-2
d_call: .
clone_size: .
cdr3_aa: CASRARGLDYGYTF
cdr3_nt: TGTGCCAGCAGGGCTAGGGGGTTGGACTATGGCTACACCTTC

v_call: TRBV27
j_call: TRBJ2-7
d_call: TRBD1
clone_size: .
cdr3_aa: CASSGQGTYEQYF
cdr3_nt: TGTGCCAGCAGCGGACAGGGAACCTACGAGCAGTACTTC

v_call: TRBV30
j_call: TRBJ2-3
d_call: TRBD2
clone_size: .
cdr3_aa: CAWSRLAGGTDTQYF
cdr3_nt: TGTGCCTGGAGTCGACTAGCGGGGGGCACAGATACGCAGTATTTT

v_call: TRBV27
j_call: TRBJ2-1
d_call: TRBD1
clone_size: .
cdr3_aa: CASMEGTGSSEQFF
cdr3_nt: TGTGCCAGCATGGAAGGGACAGGGTCCAGTGAGCAGTTCTTC

v_call: TRBV6-5
j_call: TRBJ2-7
d_call: TRBD1
clone_size: .
cdr3_aa: CASSLSRTGVYEQYF
cdr3_nt: TGTGCCAGCAGTTTATCGAGGACAGGGGTCTACGAGCAGTACTTC